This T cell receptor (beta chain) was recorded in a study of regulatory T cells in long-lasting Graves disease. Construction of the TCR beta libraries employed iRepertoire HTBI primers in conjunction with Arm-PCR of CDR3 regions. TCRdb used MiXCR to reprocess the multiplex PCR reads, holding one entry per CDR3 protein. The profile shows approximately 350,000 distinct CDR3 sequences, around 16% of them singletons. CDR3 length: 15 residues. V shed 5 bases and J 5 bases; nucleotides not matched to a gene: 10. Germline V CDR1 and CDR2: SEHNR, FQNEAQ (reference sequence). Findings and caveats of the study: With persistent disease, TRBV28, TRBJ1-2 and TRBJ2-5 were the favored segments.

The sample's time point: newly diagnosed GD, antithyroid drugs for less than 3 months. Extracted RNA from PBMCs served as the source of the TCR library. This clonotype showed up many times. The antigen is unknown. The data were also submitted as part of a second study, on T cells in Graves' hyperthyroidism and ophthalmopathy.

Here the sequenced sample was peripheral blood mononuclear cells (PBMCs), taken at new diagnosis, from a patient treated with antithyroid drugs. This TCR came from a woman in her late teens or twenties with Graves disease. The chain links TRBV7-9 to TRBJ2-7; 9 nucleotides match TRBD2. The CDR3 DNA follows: TGTGCCAGCAGCGAGGTGGCGGGAGGGGGTAACGAGCAGTACTTC. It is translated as CASSEVAGGGNEQYF.